This is a list of T cell receptor beta chains from one sample in a study of post-analysis software for immune sequencing data. From the PCR reads, TCRdb called clonotypes with MiXCR, one entry per CDR3 protein. The table shows almost 700,000 distinct CDR3 sequences, with 55% to 60% occurring only once. The sequenced sample was blood. These receptors all come from a girl aged 2-9 years with multiple sclerosis. The CDR3 runs from the conserved cysteine through the conserved F or W. The D gene is left open where the match is weak. Clone sizes are given selectively: once, few, many, or a class where the clone is expanded.

clone_size j_call v_call cdr3_length d_call cdr3_nt cdr3_aa
. TRBJ1-2 TRBV20-1 14 . TGCAGTGCTATACGAGAGGGGCAGTCCTATGGCTACACCTTC CSAIREGQSYGYTF
. TRBJ2-5 TRBV29-1 11 TRBD2 TGCAGCTCGAGGGACTACAATGAGCAGTACTTC CSSRDYNEQYF
. TRBJ1-1 TRBV2 16 TRBD1 TGTGCCAGCAGTGAAGCGCTCGGGACAGGGAACACTGAAGCTTTCTTT CASSEALGTGNTEAFF
few TRBJ2-6 TRBV7-8 18 . TGTGCCAGCAGCTTGGGCAGGGTTATGACTTCTGGGGCCAACGTCCTGACTTTC CASSLGRVMTSGANVLTF
. TRBJ2-1 TRBV5-1 14 . TGCGCCAGCAGCGAATTGACTAGGGGCAATGAGCAGTTCTTC CASSELTRGNEQFF
. TRBJ2-3 TRBV5-6 15 . TGTGCCAGCAGGGTGACAGGGAGGGTCACAGATACGCAGTATTTT CASRVTGRVTDTQYF
. TRBJ2-7 TRBV10-3 15 . TGTGCCATCAGTGAGGCGGGACAGAACTCCTACGAGCAGTACTTC CAISEAGQNSYEQYF
. TRBJ2-7 TRBV5-1 15 . TGCGCCAGCAGCTTTAGCGGAGGGTCACTCTACGAGCAGTACTTC CASSFSGGSLYEQYF
. TRBJ2-5 TRBV20-1 14 TRBD2 TGCAGTGCTAGGGTTACTAGCGGACTGGAGGCCCAGTACTTC CSARVTSGLEAQYF
. TRBJ2-3 TRBV6-5 15 . TGTGCCAGCAGTTACTCGGGGGATAGCACAGATACGCAGTATTTT CASSYSGDSTDTQYF
. TRBJ1-1 TRBV18 13 . TGTGCCAGCTCACCAGGGGGCGAGGCTGAAGCTTTCTTT CASSPGGEAEAFF
few TRBJ1-2 TRBV20-1 14 TRBD1 TGCAGTGCTAGAAGGTTGGGACAGGACTATGGCTACACCTTC CSARRLGQDYGYTF
. TRBJ2-6 TRBV6-2/TRBV6-3 18 . TGTGCCAGCACCCTATCGGCAGTGGGATACTCTGGGGCCAACGTCCTGACTTTC CASTLSAVGYSGANVLTF
few TRBJ2-7 TRBV13 15 TRBD2 TGTGCCAGCAGCTTTGGGCTAGCGGGATCTTACGAGCAGTACTTC CASSFGLAGSYEQYF
. TRBJ2-3 TRBV5-1 21 . TGCGCCAGCAGCCTCGTGGGACTTATAAGCGGCCTTAGGGGGGGCACAGATACGCAGTATTTT CASSLVGLISGLRGGTDTQYF
few TRBJ2-7 TRBV29-1 11 TRBD2 TGCAGCGCGACTAGCGGCTACGAGCAGTACTTC CSATSGYEQYF
. TRBJ1-6 TRBV5-5 16 . TGTGCCAGCAGCTCCCTGCCGACGGATTATAATTCACCCCTCCACTTT CASSSLPTDYNSPLHF
. TRBJ2-4 TRBV20-1 12 TRBD1 TGCAGTGCTGGAGCGACAGGGGACATTCAGTACTTC CSAGATGDIQYF
. TRBJ2-3 TRBV7-3 15 . TGTGCCAGCAGCACCCGAGGAGTCCCTGGAGATACGCAGTATTTT CASSTRGVPGDTQYF
once TRBJ1-1 TRBV29-1 12 . TGCAGCGTGGGTGGTTCGTACACTGAAGCTTTCTTT CSVGGSYTEAFF
. TRBJ2-3 TRBV7-2 20 TRBD2 TGTGCCAGCAGCTTAAAGACCGGGACTAGCGGGGGCCGTCCCCGCGATACGCAGTATTTT CASSLKTGTSGGRPRDTQYF
. TRBJ2-3 TRBV11-2 16 TRBD2 TGTGCCGGCAGCTTAGATTCGGGACTAGGGACAGATACGCAGTATTTT CAGSLDSGLGTDTQYF
. TRBJ2-1 TRBV20-1 13 TRBD2 TGCAGTGCGGGGGGACTAGCGGACAATGAGCAGTTCTTC CSAGGLADNEQFF
. TRBJ2-5 TRBV10-3 15 . TGTGCCATCAGTGATCCCACCCAATCACAAGAGACCCGGTACTTC CAISDPTQSQETRYF
. TRBJ2-3 TRBV20-1 14 . TGCAGTGCTAGACTAGGCCCGTCCTTAGATACGCAGTATTTT CSARLGPSLDTQYF
. TRBJ2-3 TRBV7-2 14 . TGTGCCAGCAGCTTAGGGTTTTTAGCGAATTGGAAGTATTTT CASSLGFLANWKYF
few TRBJ2-7 TRBV12-3/TRBV12-4 17 . TGTGCCAGCAGTTTACTCAAGGGCCGGGATAACAGGAACGAGCAGTACTTC CASSLLKGRDNRNEQYF
. TRBJ2-1 TRBV7-2 16 TRBD1 TGTGCCAGCAGCTCAGGGGGGGGACAGGGGGACAATGAGCAGTTCTTC CASSSGGGQGDNEQFF
. TRBJ1-2 TRBV28 17 TRBD1 TGTGCCAGCAGCCCGGGGGACAGGCCGGACTTCCACTATGGCTACACCTTC CASSPGDRPDFHYGYTF
. TRBJ2-3 TRBV18 16 TRBD1 TGTGCCAGCTCACCAATCAAGACAGGGAAAACAGATACGCAGTATTTT CASSPIKTGKTDTQYF
. TRBJ2-6 TRBV6-2/TRBV6-3 19 TRBD1 TGTGCCAGCAGTTACTCCGGACAGGGGCTCAGGGATGGGGCCAACGTCCTGACTTTC CASSYSGQGLRDGANVLTF
many TRBJ2-5 TRBV7-2 14 . TGTGCCAGCAGCTTAGCGCGCTCGGCGGAGACCCAGTACTTC CASSLARSAETQYF
. TRBJ2-1 TRBV29-1 12 . TGCAGCGTTGCCGACCCCTCTAGGCAGCAGTTCTTC CSVADPSRQQFF